This T cell receptor beta chain stems from a study of blood T cell repertoires in COVID-19. The CDR3 contains 16 residues. From germline, CDR1 is SGHDT and CDR2 YYEEEE. Trimming cost V 2 bases and J 3 bases; bases outside gene matches: 6. Libraries were prepared by immunoSEQ multiplex PCR; TCRdb keeps only in-frame clonotypes and omits some of them. The sample contains around 110,000 clones, roughly 85% of which appear only once. This receptor was obtained from a man in his forties with acute or convalescent COVID-19. The sample consisted of peripheral blood. The chain carries TRBV5-6 and TRBJ1-4; 8 nucleotides agree with TRBD1. The CDR3 sequence is CASSFPRDRPNEKLFF. The CDR3 DNA follows: TGTGCCAGCAGCTTTCCCCGGGACAGGCCTAATGAAAAACTGTTTTTT.